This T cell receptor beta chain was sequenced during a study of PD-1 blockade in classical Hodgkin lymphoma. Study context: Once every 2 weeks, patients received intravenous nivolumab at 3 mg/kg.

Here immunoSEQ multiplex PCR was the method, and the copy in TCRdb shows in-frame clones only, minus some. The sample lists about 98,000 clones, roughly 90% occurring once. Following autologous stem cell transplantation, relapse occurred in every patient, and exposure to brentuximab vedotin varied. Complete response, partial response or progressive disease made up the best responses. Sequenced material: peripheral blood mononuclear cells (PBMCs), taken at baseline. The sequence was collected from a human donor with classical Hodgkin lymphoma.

DNA of the CDR3: TGTGCCAGCAGTCCGGGACAGACCACCTCTGGGGCCAACGTCCTGACTTTC. It is translated as CASSPGQTTSGANVLTF. The J gene is TRBJ2-6, the V gene TRBV2; TRBD1 aligns across 7 bases. The ends lost 5 bases at V and 0 bases at J; junction bases unmatched: 7. The germline CDR1 and CDR2 sequences are SNHLY and FYNNEI. This CDR3 has 17 amino acids.